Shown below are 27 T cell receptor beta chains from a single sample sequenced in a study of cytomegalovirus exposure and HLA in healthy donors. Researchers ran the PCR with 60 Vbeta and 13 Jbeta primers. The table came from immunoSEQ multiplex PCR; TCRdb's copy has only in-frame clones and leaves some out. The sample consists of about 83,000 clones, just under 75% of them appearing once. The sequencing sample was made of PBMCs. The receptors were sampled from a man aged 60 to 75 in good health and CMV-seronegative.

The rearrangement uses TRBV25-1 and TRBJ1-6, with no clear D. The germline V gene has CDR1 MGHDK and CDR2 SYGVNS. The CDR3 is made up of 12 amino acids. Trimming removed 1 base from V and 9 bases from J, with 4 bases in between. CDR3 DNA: TGTGCCAGCAGTGAATTTAGTTCACCCCTCCACTTT. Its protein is CASSEFSSPLHF.

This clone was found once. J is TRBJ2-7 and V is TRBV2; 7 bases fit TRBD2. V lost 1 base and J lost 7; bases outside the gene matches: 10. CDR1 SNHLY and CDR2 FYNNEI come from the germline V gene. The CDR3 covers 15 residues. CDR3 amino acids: CASSEDGGSPEEQYF. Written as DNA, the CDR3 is TGTGCCAGCAGTGAAGACGGGGGGTCCCCGGAGGAGCAGTACTTC.

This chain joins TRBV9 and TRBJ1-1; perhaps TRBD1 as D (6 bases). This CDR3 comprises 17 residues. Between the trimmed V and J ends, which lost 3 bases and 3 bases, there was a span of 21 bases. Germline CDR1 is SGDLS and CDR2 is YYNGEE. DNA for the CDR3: TGTGCCAGCAGCGAACGAGGGGGGGAGGTTCGGTACACTGAAGCTTTCTTT. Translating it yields CASSERGGEVRYTEAFF.

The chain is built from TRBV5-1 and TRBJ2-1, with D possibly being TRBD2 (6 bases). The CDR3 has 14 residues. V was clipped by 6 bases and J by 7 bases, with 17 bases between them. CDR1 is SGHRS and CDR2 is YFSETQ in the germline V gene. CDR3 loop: CASMVGGVENEQFF. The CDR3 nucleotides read TGCGCCAGCATGGTGGGGGGTGTAGAGAATGAGCAGTTCTTC.

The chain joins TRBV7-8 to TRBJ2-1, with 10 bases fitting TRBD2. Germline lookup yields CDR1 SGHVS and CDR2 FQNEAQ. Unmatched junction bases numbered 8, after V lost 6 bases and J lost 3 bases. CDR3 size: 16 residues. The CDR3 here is CASSPSRTSGYNEQFF. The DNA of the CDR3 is TGTGCCAGCAGTCCGAGCCGGACTAGCGGCTACAATGAGCAGTTCTTC. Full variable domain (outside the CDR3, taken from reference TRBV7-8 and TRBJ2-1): GAGVSQSPRYKVAKRGQDVALRCDPISGHVSLFWYQQALGQGPEFLTYFQNEAQLDKSGLPSDRFFAERPEGSVSTLKIQRTQQEDSAVYLCASSPSRTSGYNEQFFGPGTRLTVL.

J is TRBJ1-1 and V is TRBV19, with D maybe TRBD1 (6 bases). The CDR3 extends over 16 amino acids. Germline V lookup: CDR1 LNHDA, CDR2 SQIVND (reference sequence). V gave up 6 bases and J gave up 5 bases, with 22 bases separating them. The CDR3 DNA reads TGTGCCAGTAGGAGGGGGGGCGCGATGGGGGGGACTGAAGCTTTCTTT. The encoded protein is CASRRGGAMGGTEAFF.

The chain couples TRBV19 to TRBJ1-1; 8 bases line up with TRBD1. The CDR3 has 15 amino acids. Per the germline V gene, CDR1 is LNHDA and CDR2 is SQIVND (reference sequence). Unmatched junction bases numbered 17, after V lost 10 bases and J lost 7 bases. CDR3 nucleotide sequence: TGTGCCACCAATCCTCGGGACAGGAGAAGTGGTGAAGCTTTCTTT. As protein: CATNPRDRRSGEAFF.

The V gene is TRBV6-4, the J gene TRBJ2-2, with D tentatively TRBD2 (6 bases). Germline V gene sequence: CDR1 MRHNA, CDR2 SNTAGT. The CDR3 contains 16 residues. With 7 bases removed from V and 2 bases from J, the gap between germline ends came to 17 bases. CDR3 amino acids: CASIGGLAFNTGELFF. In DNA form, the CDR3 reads TGTGCCAGCATCGGAGGGCTAGCGTTTAACACCGGGGAGCTGTTTTTT.

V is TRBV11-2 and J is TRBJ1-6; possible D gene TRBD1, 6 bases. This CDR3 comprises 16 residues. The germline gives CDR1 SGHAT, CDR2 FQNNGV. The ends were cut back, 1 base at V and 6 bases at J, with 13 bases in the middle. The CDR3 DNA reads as TGTGCCAGCAGCTTAGGGTCAGGGGTGCTTAATTCACCCCTCCACTTT. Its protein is CASSLGSGVLNSPLHF. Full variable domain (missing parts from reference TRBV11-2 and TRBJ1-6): EAGVAQSPRYKIIEKRQSVAFWCNPISGHATLYWYQQILGQGPKLLIQFQNNGVVDDSQLPKDRFSAERLKGVDSTLKIQPAKLEDSAVYLCASSLGSGVLNSPLHFGNGTRLTVT.

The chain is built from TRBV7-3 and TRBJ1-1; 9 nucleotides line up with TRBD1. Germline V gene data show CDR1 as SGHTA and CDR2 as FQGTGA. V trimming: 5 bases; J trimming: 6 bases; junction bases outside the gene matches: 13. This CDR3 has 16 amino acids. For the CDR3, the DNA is TGTGCCAGCAGCACCGGCCCGACAGGGGGTGGGCCTGAAGCTTTCTTT. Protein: CASSTGPTGGGPEAFF.

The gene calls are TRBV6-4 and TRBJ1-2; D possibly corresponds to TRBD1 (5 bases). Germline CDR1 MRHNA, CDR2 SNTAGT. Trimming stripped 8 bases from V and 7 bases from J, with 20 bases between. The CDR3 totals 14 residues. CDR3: CASVSLDSRCGYTF. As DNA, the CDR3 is TGTGCCAGCGTTTCCCTTGACAGCCGCTGTGGCTACACCTTC.

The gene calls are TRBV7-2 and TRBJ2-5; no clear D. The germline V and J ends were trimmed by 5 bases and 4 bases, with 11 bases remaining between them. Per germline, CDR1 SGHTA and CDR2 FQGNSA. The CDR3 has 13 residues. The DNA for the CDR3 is TGTGCCAGCAGCCAACATTATGCAGAGACCCAGTACTTC. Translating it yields CASSQHYAETQYF.

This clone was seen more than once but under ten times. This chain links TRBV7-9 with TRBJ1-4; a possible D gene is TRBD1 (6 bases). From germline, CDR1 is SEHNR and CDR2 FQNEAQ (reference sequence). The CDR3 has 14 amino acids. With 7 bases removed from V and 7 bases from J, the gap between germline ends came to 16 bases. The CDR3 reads CASINTGTSEKLFF. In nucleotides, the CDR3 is TGTGCCAGCATCAATACCGGGACAAGTGAAAAACTGTTTTTT.

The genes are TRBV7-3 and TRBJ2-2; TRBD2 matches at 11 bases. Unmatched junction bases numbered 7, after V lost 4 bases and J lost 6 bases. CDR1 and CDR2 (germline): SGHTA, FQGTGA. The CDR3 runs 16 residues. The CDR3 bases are TGTGCCAGCAGCTCCTCACTAGCGGGGGCTCCCGGGGAGCTGTTTTTT. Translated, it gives CASSSSLAGAPGELFF.

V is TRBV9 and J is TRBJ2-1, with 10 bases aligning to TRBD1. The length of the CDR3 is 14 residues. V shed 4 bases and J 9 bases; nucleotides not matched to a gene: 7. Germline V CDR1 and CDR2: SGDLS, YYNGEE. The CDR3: CASSTPGQGSEQFF. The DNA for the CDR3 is TGTGCCAGCAGCACACCGGGACAGGGGAGTGAGCAGTTCTTC.

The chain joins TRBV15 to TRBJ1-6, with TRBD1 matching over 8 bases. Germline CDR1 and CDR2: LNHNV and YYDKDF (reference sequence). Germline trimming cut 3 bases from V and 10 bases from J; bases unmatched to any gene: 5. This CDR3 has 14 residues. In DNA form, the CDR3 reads TGTGCCACCAGCAGGGGACAGGTGGACTCACCCCTCCACTTT. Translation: CATSRGQVDSPLHF.

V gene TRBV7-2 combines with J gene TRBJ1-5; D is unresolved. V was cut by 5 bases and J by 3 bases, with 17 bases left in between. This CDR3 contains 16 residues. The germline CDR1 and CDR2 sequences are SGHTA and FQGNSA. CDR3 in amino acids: CASSQAGGIINQPQHF. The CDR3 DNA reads TGTGCCAGCAGCCAAGCGGGCGGGATCATCAATCAGCCCCAGCATTTT.

CDR3 sequence (DNA): TGTGCTAGTGGCACGAACACCGGGGAGCTGTTTTTT. As protein: CASGTNTGELFF. The gene calls are TRBV12-5 and TRBJ2-2; no firm D call. From germline, CDR1 is LGHNT and CDR2 FRNRAP. The V end was cut by 6 bases, the J end by 0 bases, with 2 bases between. This CDR3 has 12 residues.

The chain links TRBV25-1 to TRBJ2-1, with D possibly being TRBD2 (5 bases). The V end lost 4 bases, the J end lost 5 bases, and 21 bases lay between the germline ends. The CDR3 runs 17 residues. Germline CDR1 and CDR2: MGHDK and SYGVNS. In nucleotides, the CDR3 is TGTGCCAGCAGTGGAGCCTCGGGGTCCCCAAGGCACAATGAGCAGTTCTTC. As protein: CASSGASGSPRHNEQFF. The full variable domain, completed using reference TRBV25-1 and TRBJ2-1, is EADIYQTPRYLVIGTGKKITLECSQTMGHDKMYWYQQDPGMELHLIHYSYGVNSTEKGDLSSESTVSRIRTEHFPLTLESARPSHTSQYLCASSGASGSPRHNEQFFGPGTRLTVL.

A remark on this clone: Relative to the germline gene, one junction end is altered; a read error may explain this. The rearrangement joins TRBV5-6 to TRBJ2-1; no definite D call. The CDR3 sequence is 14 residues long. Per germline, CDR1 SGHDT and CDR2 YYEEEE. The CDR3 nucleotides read TGTGTCAGCAGCCCCCAGCCCGCTAGCAATGAGCAGTTCTTC. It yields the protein CVSSPQPASNEQFF.

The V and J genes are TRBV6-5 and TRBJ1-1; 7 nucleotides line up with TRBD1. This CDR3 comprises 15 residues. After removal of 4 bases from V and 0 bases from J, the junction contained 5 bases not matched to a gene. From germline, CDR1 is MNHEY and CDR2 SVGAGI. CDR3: CASSWLRGLNTEAFF. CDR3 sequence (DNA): TGTGCCAGCAGTTGGTTGAGGGGGCTGAACACTGAAGCTTTCTTT.

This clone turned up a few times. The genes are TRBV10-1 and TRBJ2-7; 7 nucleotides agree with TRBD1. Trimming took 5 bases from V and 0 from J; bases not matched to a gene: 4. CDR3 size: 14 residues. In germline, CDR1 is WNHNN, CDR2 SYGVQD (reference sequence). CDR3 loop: CASSPGQSSYEQYF. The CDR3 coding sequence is TGCGCCAGCAGTCCGGGACAGAGCTCCTACGAGCAGTACTTC.

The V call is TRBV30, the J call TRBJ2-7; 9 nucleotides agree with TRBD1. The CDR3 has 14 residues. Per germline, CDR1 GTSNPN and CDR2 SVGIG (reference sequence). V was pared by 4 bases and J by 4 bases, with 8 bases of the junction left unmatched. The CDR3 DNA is TGTGCCTGGAACCTGGACAGGGGTTTTTACGAGCAGTACTTC. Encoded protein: CAWNLDRGFYEQYF.

DNA of the CDR3: TGTGCCTGGAGCCCAGGGACAGGGAGGGAAAAACTGTTTTTT. Translating gives CAWSPGTGREKLFF. The gene calls are TRBV30 and TRBJ1-4; 9 bases agree with TRBD1. The CDR3 is 14 residues long. J lost 8 bases, V lost 3 bases, and 7 bases had no gene match. The germline gives CDR1 GTSNPN, CDR2 SVGIG (reference sequence).

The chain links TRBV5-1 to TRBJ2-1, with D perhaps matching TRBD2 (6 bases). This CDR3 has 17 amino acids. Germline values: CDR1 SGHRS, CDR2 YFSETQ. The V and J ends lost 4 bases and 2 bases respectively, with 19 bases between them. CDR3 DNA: TGCGCCAGCAGCCTCACCGGGACTGTCCGCACCTACAATGAGCAGTTCTTC. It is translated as CASSLTGTVRTYNEQFF. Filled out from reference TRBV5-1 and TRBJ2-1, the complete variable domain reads KAGVTQTPRYLIKTRGQQVTLSCSPISGHRSVSWYQQTPGQGLQFLFEYFSETQRNKGNFPGRFSGRQFSNSRSEMNVSTLELGDSALYLCASSLTGTVRTYNEQFFGPGTRLTVL.

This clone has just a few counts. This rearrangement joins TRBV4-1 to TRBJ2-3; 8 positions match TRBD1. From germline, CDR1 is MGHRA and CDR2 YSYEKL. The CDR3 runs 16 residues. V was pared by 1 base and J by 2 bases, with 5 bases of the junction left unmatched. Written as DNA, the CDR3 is TGCGCCAGCAGCCAAGTAAGGGACAGGCTCACAGATACGCAGTATTTT. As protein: CASSQVRDRLTDTQYF.

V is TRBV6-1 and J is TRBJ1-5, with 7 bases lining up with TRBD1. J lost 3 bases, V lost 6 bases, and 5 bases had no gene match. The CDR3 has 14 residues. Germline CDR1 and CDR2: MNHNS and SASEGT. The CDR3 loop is CASSGTALNQPQHF. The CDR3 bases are TGTGCCAGCAGCGGGACAGCCCTCAATCAGCCCCAGCATTTT.